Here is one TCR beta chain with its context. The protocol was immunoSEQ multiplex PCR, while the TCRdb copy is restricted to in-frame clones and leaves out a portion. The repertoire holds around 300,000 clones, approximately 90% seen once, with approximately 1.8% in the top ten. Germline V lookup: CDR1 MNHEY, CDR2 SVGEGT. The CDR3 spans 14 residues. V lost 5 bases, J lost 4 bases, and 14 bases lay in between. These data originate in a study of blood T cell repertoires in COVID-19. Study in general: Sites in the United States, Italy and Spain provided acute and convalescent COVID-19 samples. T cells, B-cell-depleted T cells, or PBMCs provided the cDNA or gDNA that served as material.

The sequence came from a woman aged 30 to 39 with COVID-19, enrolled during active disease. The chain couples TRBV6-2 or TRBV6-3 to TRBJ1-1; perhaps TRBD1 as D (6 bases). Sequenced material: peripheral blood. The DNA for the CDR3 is TGTGCCAGCAGTCTACAGGGAAGAATCACTGAAGCTTTCTTT. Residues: CASSLQGRITEAFF.